A selection of T cell receptor beta chains follows, all from one sample in a study of CD8 T cell repertoires and HIV-1 epitope variants. Profiled with immunoSEQ multiplex PCR; TCRdb holds only in-frame clones, not every one. The data contain 5,200 or so clones, approximately 71% of them singletons. Their recognized antigens are unknown. The sample was cultured CD8+ T cells derived from PBMCs. These receptors were obtained from a male donor with HIV. Both conserved end residues are part of each CDR3. The D gene is left open where the match is weak. Clone size appears in some rows only: once, few, many, or a class for an expanded clone.

>TRBD1|TRBV9|TRBJ1-3|-
TGTGCCAGCAGCGAAGGACAGGGGGTCTCTGGAAACACCATATATTTT
CASSEGQGVSGNTIYF
>TRBD1|TRBV7-2|TRBJ1-1|-
TGTGCCAGCAGCCAGGGGGGCGGATCTGAAGCTTTCTTT
CASSQGGGSEAFF
>-|TRBV19|TRBJ1-2|-
TGTGCCAGTAGTATCTACCGGGACACCGATAACTATGGCTACACCTTC
CASSIYRDTDNYGYTF
>-|TRBV6-6|TRBJ2-2|few
TGTGCCAGCAGCTCGGACAGCACCGGGGAGCTGTTTTTT
CASSSDSTGELFF
>-|TRBV5-1|TRBJ1-2|-
TGCGCCAGCAGCGGGACGCCTAACTATGGCTACACCTTC
CASSGTPNYGYTF
>-|TRBV5-1|TRBJ1-4|-
TGCGCCAGCAGCCCCGGGACTGAGAATGAAAAACTGTTTTTT
CASSPGTENEKLFF
>-|TRBV11-2|TRBJ2-2|few
TGTGCCAGCAGCTTAGCCAGGAAAACCGGGGAGCTGTTTTTT
CASSLARKTGELFF
>-|TRBV9|TRBJ2-5|-
TGTGCCAGCAGCGCCCAAAGCACTCAAGAGACCCAGTACTTC
CASSAQSTQETQYF
>TRBD1|TRBV27|TRBJ1-1|few
TGTGCCAGCAGTTTATCTATAGGGACAGGGTACGAGGAAGCTTTCTTT
CASSLSIGTGYEEAFF
>-|TRBV7-9|TRBJ2-2|medium-sized
TGTGCCAGCAGCTTGAAGAGTTCTGGGGAGCTGTTTTTT
CASSLKSSGELFF
>-|TRBV27|TRBJ1-4|-
TGTGCCAGCGCCTTTAGAGGGTTGGGACGGGCTAATGAAAAACTGTTTTTT
CASAFRGLGRANEKLFF
>TRBD1|TRBV7-2|TRBJ2-5|-
TGTGCCAGCAGCTACAGACAGGGAAGAGAGACCCAGTACTTC
CASSYRQGRETQYF
>TRBD1|TRBV28|TRBJ1-5|few
TGTGCCAGCAGTCTCGGGACAGGGAATCAGCCCCAGCATTTT
CASSLGTGNQPQHF
>-|TRBV11-2|TRBJ2-2|once
TGTGCCAGCAGTAGGACTGTCACCGGGGAGCTGTTTTTT
CASSRTVTGELFF
>TRBD1|TRBV5-1|TRBJ2-7|-
TGCGCCAGCAGCAGTACAGGGGGCTCCTACGAGCAGTACTTC
CASSSTGGSYEQYF
>-|TRBV7-2|TRBJ2-3|-
TGTGCCAGCAGCCGAAGAGAGGGAGTGGGAGATACGCAGTATTTT
CASSRREGVGDTQYF
>-|TRBV5-1|TRBJ1-2|-
TGCGCCAGCAGCTTGGGGGGCGAGGATGGCTACACCTTC
CASSLGGEDGYTF
>-|TRBV4-1|TRBJ1-1|-
TGCGCCAGCAGCCGTGAGGAGGCCGTCTCTGAAGCTTTCTTT
CASSREEAVSEAFF
>-|TRBV28|TRBJ2-1|-
TGTGCCAGCAGTACTGGGGGCAGTGAGCAGTTCTTC
CASSTGGSEQFF
>-|TRBV7-6|TRBJ1-5|-
TGTGCCAGCAGAGCGGGGACTCAGCCCCAGCATTTT
CASRAGTQPQHF
>-|TRBV6-1|TRBJ1-2|-
TGTGCCAGCAGTTCCACAGGGGGCTACACCTTC
CASSSTGGYTF
>-|TRBV28|TRBJ1-5|-
TGTGCCAGCAGCTCACTAGACAATCAGCCCCAGCATTTT
CASSSLDNQPQHF
>-|TRBV7-9|TRBJ2-5|-
TGTGCCAGCAGCTTTGACGGGGGTCAAGAGACCCAGTACTTC
CASSFDGGQETQYF
>TRBD2|TRBV7-3|TRBJ2-2|-
TGTGCCAGCAGCTCGGGACTAGCGGGGGTCTTAGGGGAGCTGTTTTTT
CASSSGLAGVLGELFF
>-|TRBV28|TRBJ2-1|-
TGTGCCAGCAGTTTATACCAGGGAAGCTCCTACAATGAGCAGTTCTTC
CASSLYQGSSYNEQFF
>-|TRBV7-2|TRBJ2-1|-
TGTGCCAGCAGCAGCTTAGGCGGGTTTAATGAGCAGTTCTTC
CASSSLGGFNEQFF
>-|TRBV6-5|TRBJ2-7|-
TGTGCCAGCGGCAGCTACGAGCAGTACTTC
CASGSYEQYF
>-|TRBV11-2|TRBJ2-1|-
TGTGCCAGCAGCTTCGGAACCGGGGATGAGCAGTTCTTC
CASSFGTGDEQFF
>-|TRBV9|TRBJ2-3|-
TGTGCCAGCAGCTTGGGGGGCGACCGCGGGGATACGCAGTATTTT
CASSLGGDRGDTQYF
>-|TRBV30|TRBJ1-6|-
TGTGCCTGGAGAACGCAGGCTTTAGAACCCCTCCACTTT
CAWRTQALEPLHF
>-|TRBV7-8|TRBJ1-2|-
TGTGCCAGCAGCGATAACAGGATTTCTAACTATGGCTACACCTTC
CASSDNRISNYGYTF
>-|TRBV29-1|TRBJ2-7|-
TGCAGCGTTGAAGGCGAGGTTTTGGGAAACTCCTACGAGCAGTACTTC
CSVEGEVLGNSYEQYF
>-|TRBV7-9|TRBJ1-2|-
TGTGCCAGCACCGACTGGGGGGGAGGCTATGGCTACACCTTC
CASTDWGGGYGYTF
>TRBD1|TRBV6-5|TRBJ2-3|-
TGTGCCAGCAGTGGGACAGGCGGGACAGATACGCAGTATTTT
CASSGTGGTDTQYF
>-|TRBV27|TRBJ2-3|few
TGTGCCAGCAGTTTAAAGAGAGGGGGAGATACGCAGTATTTT
CASSLKRGGDTQYF
>-|TRBV5-6|TRBJ2-7|-
TGTGCCAGCAGCCCTGTTGGGGCCAAAGCCTACGAGCAGTACTTC
CASSPVGAKAYEQYF
>-|TRBV11-3|TRBJ2-1|few
TGTGCCAGCAGCTTTGAGGGAGGCAATGAGCAGTTCTTC
CASSFEGGNEQFF
>-|TRBV6-5|TRBJ2-3|few
TGTGCCAGCAGTCCTGGACTGAGAGACGGTACGCAGTATTTT
CASSPGLRDGTQYF
>-|TRBV28|TRBJ2-5|-
TGTGCCAGCAGTTTATCCGGGGCCTCATGGGGCCAGTACTTC
CASSLSGASWGQYF
>TRBD2|TRBV28|TRBJ2-7|-
TGTGCCAGCAGTTTTTCTCTAGCGGGAGGTAGCTCCTACGAGCAGTACTTC
CASSFSLAGGSSYEQYF
>-|TRBV5-6|TRBJ2-5|-
TGTGCCAGCAGCTTCCTAACACCTCAAGAGACCCAGTACTTC
CASSFLTPQETQYF
>-|TRBV28|TRBJ2-1|-
TGTGCCAGCAATCCCTTAGCGGAAACCAATGAGCAGTTCTTC
CASNPLAETNEQFF
>-|TRBV13|TRBJ2-3|-
TGTGCCAGCAGCTATACGGGGTTGGGGACAGATACGCAGTATTTT
CASSYTGLGTDTQYF
>TRBD2|TRBV29-1|TRBJ2-1|-
TGCAGCGTTGGGACTAGCGGGATCTACAATGAGCAGTTCTTC
CSVGTSGIYNEQFF
>-|TRBV6-4|TRBJ1-2|-
TGTGCCACCCGAGATTTTAACTATGGCTACACCTTC
CATRDFNYGYTF
>-|TRBV28|TRBJ2-3|-
TGTGCCAGCCTCGACGGGACAGATACGCAGTATTTT
CASLDGTDTQYF
>TRBD2|TRBV7-6|TRBJ2-1|-
TGTGCCAGCAGCTTAGGAGCGGGGGGAAGGGAGCAGTTCTTC
CASSLGAGGREQFF
>-|TRBV5-1|TRBJ2-5|-
TGCGCCAGCAGCCCCCTCACCGAGACCCAGTACTTC
CASSPLTETQYF
>-|TRBV4-1|TRBJ2-7|-
TGCGCCAGCAGTCAGCGGAGCCAGGATTTGAACGAGCAGTACTTC
CASSQRSQDLNEQYF
>TRBD1|TRBV18|TRBJ2-7|-
TGTGCCAGCTCACCACAGACAGGGAAGGACGAGCAGTACTTC
CASSPQTGKDEQYF
>-|TRBV19|TRBJ1-1|-
TGTGCCAGTAGGATACCTGGACAGCCGAACACTGAAGCTTTCTTT
CASRIPGQPNTEAFF
>TRBD1|TRBV7-9|TRBJ2-3|-
TGTGCCAGCAGCTTAGAAGGGGGCGGCACAGATACGCAGTATTTT
CASSLEGGGTDTQYF
>-|TRBV9|TRBJ2-1|-
TGTGCCAGCAGCGTATATGGGGGCCCGCACAATGAGCAGTTCTTC
CASSVYGGPHNEQFF
>TRBD2|TRBV7-3|TRBJ2-3|-
TGTGCCAGCAGCCTACGGACGGGGGGAAGCACAGATACGCAGTATTTT
CASSLRTGGSTDTQYF